This TCR beta chain derives from a study of shared clonotypes between healthy human individuals. Study-wide background: Each donor contributed plates that comprised three CD4 naive, three CD4 memory, two CD8 naive and one CD8 memory. Study-level results: In a handful of donors, around 5% of naive CD4 clonotypes appeared in common. Enrolling few donors narrowed the genetic and exposure-history diversity that was represented. Compared with memory subsets, naive subsets generally had larger estimated richness.

Per the germline V gene, CDR1 is DFQATT and CDR2 is SNEGSKA (reference sequence). The CDR3 spans 11 residues. Here immunoSEQ multiplex PCR was the method, and the copy in TCRdb shows in-frame clones only, minus some. The repertoire holds roughly 1 million clones, 75% to 80% seen once, with around 0.47% in the top ten. On this clone itself: Its antigen is not identified. One junction end disagrees with the germline gene, perhaps due to a read error.

The genes are TRBV20-1 and TRBJ2-7; a possible D gene is TRBD2 (6 bases). The sequenced sample consisted of memory CD4+ T cells from PBMCs. The subset denotes: CD45RA-negative fraction. The TCR was taken from a man aged 18 to 29 in good health. Some clones in this sample may be carry-over from other donors' samples. The CDR3 protein is CSASQGLWVNF. The CDR3, as DNA: TGCAGTGCTAGTCAGGGACTCTGGGTGAACTTC.